This TCR beta chain was retrieved from a study of blood T cell repertoires in COVID-19. TCRdb keeps only in-frame clones here, not all; method: immunoSEQ multiplex PCR. This sample has a few hundred thousand clones, with 85% found just once. CDR3 length: 13 amino acids. The germline V gene has CDR1 MNHEY and CDR2 SVGAGI. With V trimmed by 6 bases and J by 3 bases, 5 bases remained unmatched. Input material: PBMCs or T cells enriched from blood (not recorded which). The source of this sequence is a man in his forties or fifties who had recovered from COVID-19. The rearrangement joins TRBV6-5 to TRBJ2-7, with 7 bases fitting TRBD1. Written as DNA, the CDR3 is TGTGCCAGCAGGATGGGACAGCACTACGAGCAGTACTTC. As protein: CASRMGQHYEQYF.